The sequence of this TCR beta chain was determined in a study of beta chain features in type 1 diabetes. As for the study in general: There were some 98 million sorted cells examined across all samples. Whole-study findings and limits: In comparison with healthy donors, patients had naive, central memory and Treg TCRB repertoires that appeared more similar.

This clone has only a few counts. Its matching antigen is unknown. A heparinised blood draw that averaged roughly 110 mL was obtained once from each donor. Using CD45RO/CCR7/CD25/CD127/CD95/CD27, CD4+ naive, central memory, regulatory and stem cell-like memory cells were sorted. The entirety of the isolated RNA underwent reverse transcription, so expressed TCRB transcripts were sequenced. TCRdb's copy holds only in-frame clones and misses some; the assay was immunoSEQ multiplex PCR. In the table there are over 150,000 clones, 10% to 15% of which are singletons. The origin of this receptor is a woman under 30 in good health. Sequenced input: central memory CD4+ T cells from blood.

The CDR3 reads CATQGSRGLNTEAFF. DNA for the CDR3: TGTGCCACCCAAGGGAGCAGGGGCCTGAACACTGAAGCTTTCTTT. This chain joins TRBV2 and TRBJ1-1, with a possible D match to TRBD1 (6 bases). CDR1 and CDR2 (germline): SNHLY, FYNNEI. Trimming stripped 10 bases from V and 0 bases from J, with 18 bases between. The CDR3 covers 15 residues. The full variable domain, with the rest looked up from reference TRBV2 and TRBJ1-1, is EPEVTQTPSHQVTQMGQEVILRCVPISNHLYFYWYRQILGQKVEFLVSFYNNEISEKSEIFDDQFSVERPDGSNFTLKIRSTKLEDSAMYFCATQGSRGLNTEAFFGQGTRLTVV.